These 16 T cell receptor beta chains were all obtained from the same sample, sequenced in a study of CD8+ T cells in alopecia areata. Once RNA had been extracted, it was reverse transcribed into cDNA to act as the sequencing template. Assay: immunoSEQ multiplex PCR; the TCRdb copy retains only in-frame clones and omits some. This table holds around 270,000 clones, roughly 60% found once. Documented treatment: oral pan-JAK inhibitor, 5-10 mg twice daily. The material sequenced was CD4+ T cells sorted from blood, taken at week 24, from a patient treated with tofacitinib. The source is a human donor with alopecia areata.

The chain has TRBV9 and TRBJ2-6; D might be TRBD1 (5 bases). The length of the CDR3 is 15 residues. The V end lost 1 base, the J end lost 1 base, and 6 bases lay between the germline ends. Germline values: CDR1 SGDLS, CDR2 YYNGEE. This CDR3 reads CASSVQGSGANVLTF. In DNA form, the CDR3 reads TGTGCCAGCAGCGTACAGGGTTCTGGGGCCAACGTCCTGACTTTC.

This clone was detected a few times. This sequence joins TRBV30 and TRBJ1-5; no firm D call. Germline V gene data show CDR1 as GTSNPN and CDR2 as SVGIG (reference sequence). The CDR3 extends over 13 amino acids. V lost 3 bases and J lost 8, with 14 bases in between. The CDR3 DNA reads TGTGCCTGGAGCGCCCAGGCTGCAGAGCCCCAGCATTTT. Translation: CAWSAQAAEPQHF.

As regards this clone: Germline is not matched at one junction end, which may reflect a read error. The CDR3 is CASSLHRQISYEQYF. CDR3 sequence (DNA): TGTGCTAGCAGCTTACATCGACAGATCTCCTACGAGCAGTACTTC. This chain links TRBV7-7 with TRBJ2-7; D is possibly TRBD1 (5 bases). Per the germline V gene, CDR1 is SSHAT and CDR2 is FNYEAQ (reference sequence). The CDR3 is 15 amino acids.

V and J are TRBV5-1 and TRBJ2-7; weak D call: TRBD1 (6 bases). Germline V CDR1 and CDR2: SGHRS, YFSETQ. Deletions cut 1 base from V and 3 bases from J, with 11 bases between. The CDR3 contains 14 residues. The CDR3 DNA sequence: TGCGCCAGCAGCTTGTCAGGACAGAACTACGAGCAGTACTTC. Amino acids: CASSLSGQNYEQYF.

The genes are TRBV5-1 and TRBJ2-7, with 9 bases fitting TRBD1. Looked up from germline, CDR1 is SGHRS and CDR2 is YFSETQ. Trimming cost V 4 bases and J 6 bases; bases outside gene matches: 2. The length of the CDR3 is 12 residues. The CDR3 sequence: CASSRDRAEQYF. DNA of the CDR3: TGCGCCAGCAGCCGGGACAGGGCCGAGCAGTACTTC.

The chain couples TRBV18 to TRBJ2-7; the match to TRBD1 covers 10 bases. CDR1 and CDR2 (germline): KGHSH, LQKENI. With 3 bases clipped from V and 4 bases from J, the junction kept 3 bases outside the gene matches. This CDR3 region has 14 residues. The CDR3 DNA reads TGTGCCAGCTCACCGGGACAGGGGAAGTACGAGCAGTACTTC. Amino acid sequence: CASSPGQGKYEQYF.

The V call is TRBV28, the J call TRBJ2-5; D possibly corresponds to TRBD1 (6 bases). V lost 4 bases and J 5 bases, leaving 11 bases between the germline ends. The CDR3 has 13 amino acids. Germline-derived CDR1 and CDR2 are MDHEN and SYDVKM. CDR3 coding DNA: TGTGCCAGCAGTTATACAGGGATGGAGACCCAGTACTTC. It codes for CASSYTGMETQYF. The variable domain in full, completed from reference TRBV28 and TRBJ2-5, reads DVKVTQSSRYLVKRTGEKVFLECVQDMDHENMFWYRQDPGLGLRLIYFSYDVKMKEKGDIPEGYSVSREKKERFSLILESASTNQTSMYLCASSYTGMETQYFGPGTRLLVL.

This rearrangement joins TRBV30 to TRBJ2-7; no reliable D call. CDR3 length: 13 amino acids. V shed 3 bases and J shed 6 bases, with 15 bases lying between them. Germline V CDR1 and CDR2: GTSNPN, SVGIG (reference sequence). The CDR3 nucleotides are TGTGCCTGGAGGGGCCACCCTTTGGGCGAGCAGTACTTC. Its translation is CAWRGHPLGEQYF.

This clone was seen more than once but under ten times. CDR3 in amino acids: CASTPGGPSTDTQYF. The CDR3 DNA reads TGTGCCAGCACCCCCGGGGGGCCTAGCACAGATACGCAGTATTTT. The chain links TRBV6-6 to TRBJ2-3, with D perhaps TRBD2 (7 bases). The V end lost 7 bases, the J end lost 0 bases, and 14 bases lay between the germline ends. The length of the CDR3 is 15 residues. CDR1 is MNHNY and CDR2 is SVGAGI in the germline V gene (reference sequence).

This clone showed up just a few times. The chain uses TRBV30 and TRBJ2-5; 11 bases line up with TRBD2. CDR3 length: 15 amino acids. Germline CDR1 and CDR2: GTSNPN and SVGIG (reference sequence). The V segment lost 3 bases and the J segment 1 base; nucleotides outside the gene matches: 4. The CDR3 nucleotides read TGTGCCTGGAGACTAGCGGGGGCCTCCCAAGAGACCCAGTACTTC. Protein: CAWRLAGASQETQYF.

This clone was detected a few times. The CDR3 sequence is CASSRDRGVAGYTF. DNA of the CDR3: TGTGCCAGTAGTAGAGACAGGGGAGTCGCCGGCTACACCTTC. The genes are TRBV19 and TRBJ1-2; 8 positions match TRBD1. Germline V gives CDR1 LNHDA, CDR2 SQIVND (reference sequence). V dropped 4 bases and J dropped 8; count of bases not matched to a gene: 9. This CDR3 contains 14 residues. The whole variable domain, remainder taken from reference TRBV19 and TRBJ1-2, is DGGITQSPKYLFRKEGQNVTLSCEQNLNHDAMYWYRQDPGQGLRLIYYSQIVNDFQKGDIAEGYSVSREKKESFPLTVTSAQKNPTAFYLCASSRDRGVAGYTFGSGTRLTVV.

V gene TRBV30 combines with J gene TRBJ2-7; TRBD1 aligns across 7 bases. V lost 5 bases, J lost 3 bases, and 7 bases stayed unmatched. CDR3 length: 13 amino acids. Germline V gene lookup returns CDR1 GTSNPN and CDR2 SVGIG (reference sequence). The CDR3 bases are TGTGCCTGGGTGGGGACAGACCGCTACGAGCAGTACTTC. It specifies CAWVGTDRYEQYF.

The chain has TRBV5-4 and TRBJ1-2; 7 bases agree with TRBD1. The germline V gene has CDR1 SGHNT and CDR2 YYREEE (reference sequence). The CDR3 totals 13 residues. V trimming: 0 bases; J trimming: 9 bases; junction bases outside the gene matches: 5. The CDR3, as DNA: TGTGCCAGCAGCTTGGCAGGGGGAGGCAGCTACACCTTC. This encodes CASSLAGGGSYTF.

V and J are TRBV7-6 and TRBJ1-2; D not certain. CDR1 is SGHVS and CDR2 is FNYEAQ in the germline V gene. The CDR3 covers 13 residues. Trimming stripped 1 base from V and 7 bases from J, with 10 bases between. CDR3 nucleotides: TGTGCCAGCAGCTTAGGGCAGGATAGTGGCTACACCTTC. Its translation: CASSLGQDSGYTF.

In its sample, this clone was seen a few times. This sequence joins TRBV19 and TRBJ1-6, with D tentatively TRBD1 (6 bases). The CDR3 spans 19 residues. The germline V and J ends were trimmed by 9 bases and 0 bases, with 24 bases remaining between them. Germline CDR1 reads LNHDA; CDR2 reads SQIVND (reference sequence). The CDR3 region has the DNA TGTGCCAGCGCTACCTCTCGGGGGCCCATGAGCTCCTATAATTCACCCCTCCACTTT. Its protein product is CASATSRGPMSSYNSPLHF.

The gene calls are TRBV19 and TRBJ2-5; D ambiguous. There are 16 residues in the CDR3. V was pared by 7 bases and J by 2 bases, with 20 bases between. From germline, CDR1 is LNHDA and CDR2 SQIVND (reference sequence). The CDR3 region has the DNA TGTGCCAGTACTATGGAATGGGGTAATCGACAAGAGACCCAGTACTTC. This encodes CASTMEWGNRQETQYF.